The 18 T cell receptor beta chains reported below all come from one sample, sequenced in a study of follicular helper T cells after annual influenza vaccination. Produced via immunoSEQ multiplex PCR; TCRdb's table is partial and in-frame only. The sample carries about 10,000 clones, around four fifths recorded once. As to time point: 2015-2016 season, 7 days after influenza vaccination. The source material was CXCR5- memory CD4+ T cells sorted from blood, sampled 7 days after influenza vaccination. All receptors come from an adult who received the influenza vaccine.

The rearrangement links TRBV4-3 to TRBJ2-7; weak D call: TRBD1 (6 bases). Trimming cost V 0 bases and J 4 bases, with 16 bases left between them. CDR3 length: 16 residues. CDR1 is LGHNA, CDR2 YSLEER, per germline. CDR3 nucleotide sequence: TGCGCCAGCAGCCAAGATGGGCGTCAGGGGCTTTACGAGCAGTACTTC. Translating gives CASSQDGRQGLYEQYF.

This chain connects TRBV4-3 to TRBJ2-1; no definite D call. CDR1 is LGHNA and CDR2 is YSLEER in the germline V gene. This CDR3 has 13 residues. V lost 0 bases and J lost 1, with 1 base in between. The CDR3 DNA is TGCGCCAGCAGCCAAGATTCCTACAATGAGCAGTTCTTC. This gives the protein CASSQDSYNEQFF.

There are a few counts of this clone. The chain carries TRBV2 and TRBJ1-6, with D hard to call. The ends were cut back, 6 bases at V and 12 bases at J, with 12 bases in the middle. This CDR3 has 12 amino acids. Germline CDR1 SNHLY, CDR2 FYNNEI. CDR3 DNA sequence: TGTGCCAGCAGGTCAGAGGGTCGACCCCTCCACTTT. This translates into CASRSEGRPLHF.

This clone was recorded a few times. V is TRBV5-4 and J is TRBJ1-3; tentatively, D is TRBD1 (5 bases). Germline-derived CDR1 and CDR2 are SGHNT and YYREEE (reference sequence). V was clipped by 3 bases and J by 11 bases, with 12 bases between them. This CDR3 is 12 amino acids long. The CDR3 DNA sequence: TGTGCCAGCAGCTCGGGGCCTGACCCCATATATTTT. This encodes CASSSGPDPIYF.

The chain is built from TRBV5-1 and TRBJ2-3; D may correspond to TRBD1 or TRBD2 (5 bases each). Germline V gene sequence: CDR1 SGHRS, CDR2 YFSETQ. This CDR3 contains 15 residues. Trimming shortened V by 7 bases and J by 0 bases, and 15 bases separated the two germline ends. CDR3 region: CASSQGDPSTDTQYF. CDR3 DNA: TGCGCCAGCTCCCAGGGAGACCCCAGCACAGATACGCAGTATTTT.

The chain combines TRBV28 with TRBJ1-2; weak D call: TRBD1 (5 bases). The CDR3 totals 12 residues. Germline values: CDR1 MDHEN, CDR2 SYDVKM. V was trimmed by 5 bases and J by 8 bases, leaving 12 bases between them. In DNA form, the CDR3 reads TGTGCCAGCAGTAGATCGACAGTAGGCTACACCTTC. Protein product: CASSRSTVGYTF.

The CDR3 region has the DNA TGCGCCAGCAGCTTGTTGGATTCTAGCTCCTATAATTCACCCCTCCACTTT. Its translation: CASSLLDSSSYNSPLHF. The gene calls are TRBV5-1 and TRBJ1-6; D call uncertain. The CDR3 contains 17 residues. The V gene lost 1 base and the J gene lost 0 bases, with 11 bases spanning the gap. Per germline, CDR1 SGHRS and CDR2 YFSETQ.

This chain links TRBV23-1 with TRBJ1-4; no clear D. TRBV23-1 is an ORF for which the function is uncertain. This CDR3 is 17 amino acids long. The V and J ends lost 0 bases and 8 bases respectively, with 19 bases between them. CDR3 DNA sequence: TGCGCCAGCAGTCAATCGGTAGCGAGGGCAAGGGAAGAAAAACTGTTTTTT. Translating gives CASSQSVARAREEKLFF.

V usage is TRBV5-4 and J usage is TRBJ1-2; maybe TRBD1 (6 bases). CDR3 length equals 13 residues. Germline lookup yields CDR1 SGHNT and CDR2 YYREEE (reference sequence). Trimming pared 4 bases from V and 2 bases from J, leaving 9 bases between. The CDR3 region has the DNA TGTGCCAGCAGCCCAGACAGGAACTATGGCTACACCTTC. Amino acids: CASSPDRNYGYTF.

This clone was picked up one time. CDR3 loop: CASSSGRGTEAFF. The CDR3 bases are TGTGCCAGCAGCTCTGGGCGGGGCACTGAAGCTTTCTTT. This sequence joins TRBV7-3 and TRBJ1-1; D gene uncertain. Germline V gene data show CDR1 as SGHTA and CDR2 as FQGTGA. Trimming took 4 bases from V and 4 from J, leaving 10 bases between them. This CDR3 is 13 amino acids long.

This sequence joins TRBV18 and TRBJ2-1; 7 bases agree with TRBD2. This CDR3 contains 15 residues. The V segment lost 2 bases and the J segment 2 bases; nucleotides outside the gene matches: 3. CDR1 is KGHSH, CDR2 LQKENI, per germline. The CDR3 nucleotides read TGTGCCAGCTCACCATCTAGCGGTGCCTACAATGAGCAGTTCTTC. Its translation: CASSPSSGAYNEQFF.

The rearrangement joins TRBV5-1 to TRBJ2-5; 13 nucleotides line up with TRBD2. J gave up 5 bases and V 4 bases, and 8 bases lay outside the gene matches. CDR1 SGHRS and CDR2 YFSETQ come from the germline V gene. CDR3 length: 16 residues. The CDR3 sequence: CASSLGLAGVIETQYF. The DNA for the CDR3 is TGCGCCAGCAGCCTAGGACTAGCGGGGGTCATCGAGACCCAGTACTTC.

The sample holds a few counts of this clone. The V and J genes are TRBV7-2 and TRBJ1-1; no clear D. The CDR3 has 12 residues. Trimming cost V 0 bases and J 8 bases, with 7 bases left between them. Germline CDR1 and CDR2: SGHTA and FQGNSA. CDR3 residues: CASSLALQEAFF. CDR3 in DNA: TGTGCCAGCAGCTTAGCGTTACAGGAAGCTTTCTTT.

The chain combines TRBV5-1 with TRBJ1-3; D possibly corresponds to TRBD1 (5 bases). V lost 4 bases and J lost 0, with 11 bases in between. The CDR3 is 15 residues long. CDR1 is SGHRS, CDR2 YFSETQ, per germline. Here the CDR3 reads CASSGTGNSGNTIYF. Here the CDR3 DNA reads TGCGCCAGCAGCGGGACGGGCAACTCTGGAAACACCATATATTTT.

This sequence joins TRBV7-3 and TRBJ1-1; D uncertain. The CDR3 runs 13 residues. Germline lookup yields CDR1 SGHTA and CDR2 FQGTGA. The V end was cut by 2 bases, the J end by 5 bases, with 9 bases between. CDR3 nucleotide sequence: TGTGCCAGCAGCTTAGATCTGAGGACTGAAGCTTTCTTT. The encoded protein is CASSLDLRTEAFF. Based on the CDR3 plus reference TRBV7-3 and TRBJ1-1, the full variable domain is GAGVSQTPSNKVTEKGKYVELRCDPISGHTALYWYRQSLGQGPEFLIYFQGTGAADDSGLPNDRFFAVRPEGSVSTLKIQRTERGDSAVYLCASSLDLRTEAFFGQGTRLTVV.

This clone turned up a few times. The chain links TRBV4-1 to TRBJ2-7; D is undetermined. The CDR3 spans 13 residues. Looked up from germline, CDR1 is MGHRA and CDR2 is YSYEKL. The V end lost 2 bases, the J end lost 0 bases, and 5 bases lay between the germline ends. This chain's CDR3 is CASSQLSSYEQYF. The DNA of the CDR3 is TGCGCCAGCAGCCAACTGAGCTCCTACGAGCAGTACTTC.

The V call is TRBV4-1, the J call TRBJ2-3, with no clear D. V lost 3 bases, J lost 4 bases, and 11 bases lay in between. The CDR3 has 14 amino acids. CDR1 and CDR2 from the germline V gene are MGHRA and YSYEKL. The CDR3 region has the DNA TGCGCCAGCAGCCACCCTGCCCCGCCAGATACGCAGTATTTT. Translated: CASSHPAPPDTQYF.

The chain carries TRBV7-9 and TRBJ1-4; the D is unclear. Germline CDR1 is SEHNR and CDR2 is FQNEAQ (reference sequence). The CDR3 sequence is 16 residues long. With 3 bases removed from V and 0 bases from J, the gap between germline ends came to 11 bases. The CDR3 DNA sequence: TGTGCCAGCAGCTTGGCAGGAGGTACAACTAATGAAAAACTGTTTTTT. It codes for CASSLAGGTTNEKLFF.